This T cell receptor beta chain was recorded in a study of radiation and T cells in renal cell carcinoma. The germline CDR1 and CDR2 sequences are SGHDT and YYEEEE. The CDR3 region is 12 residues in length, termini included. Stated treatment: 15 Gy SBRT to primary tumor, nephrectomy 4 weeks later. The method was immunoSEQ multiplex PCR; TCRdb's version includes in-frame clones alone and lacks a portion of them. There are about 9,000 clones in the sample; roughly 60% occur only once, and 15% to 20% lies in the top ten. In the case of this clone: Because the CDR3's place on the DNA is in doubt, the DNA is left out and the CDR3 is given as listed by TCRdb.

This TCR was sampled from a woman aged 45-65 years with renal cell carcinoma. Sequenced material: tumor tissue, taken from a patient whose treatment included radiotherapy and nephrectomy. V usage is TRBV5-6 and J usage is TRBJ2-3. CDR3 residues: CASSTSTDTQYF.